Detailed here is one T cell receptor beta chain. The data were obtained in a study of radiation and T cells in renal cell carcinoma. Looked up from germline, CDR1 is SGHRS and CDR2 is YFSETQ. This CDR3 is 14 amino acids long. With 0 bases removed from V and 8 bases from J, the gap between germline ends came to 11 bases. Generated by immunoSEQ multiplex PCR, the TCRdb table keeps only in-frame clones and is missing some. The data hold just over 150,000 clones, with roughly 86% observed a single time. Time point indicated: blood 2 weeks post-SBRT. As for treatment: 15 Gy SBRT to primary tumor, nephrectomy 4 weeks later.

The specimen was blood, collected from a patient whose treatment included radiotherapy and nephrectomy. This chain links TRBV5-1 with TRBJ1-4, with unresolved D. This clonotype was obtained from a woman between 50 and 59 years old with renal cell carcinoma. The CDR3 DNA is TGCGCCAGCAGCTTGGCCTTGGCAGACGAAAAACTGTTTTTT. This translates into CASSLALADEKLFF.